Listed here are 18 T cell receptor beta chains from one sample, sequenced in a study of blood T cell repertoires in COVID-19. Data came from immunoSEQ multiplex PCR; TCRdb stores just in-frame clones and leaves some out. In the table there are tens of thousands of clones, around 86% of which are singletons. Sequenced: peripheral blood. Every receptor here comes from a man aged 60-69 years with COVID-19, enrolled during active disease.

The V and J genes are TRBV19 and TRBJ2-3; 11 bases agree with TRBD2. Germline-derived CDR1 and CDR2 are LNHDA and SQIVND (reference sequence). V trimming: 0 bases; J trimming: 2 bases; junction bases outside the gene matches: 7. The CDR3 totals 18 residues. The CDR3 DNA follows: TGTGCCAGTAGTATAGATCCCCGACTAGCGGGGCTCACAGATACGCAGTATTTT. It translates to CASSIDPRLAGLTDTQYF.

A few counts support this clone. The chain links TRBV7-2 to TRBJ2-1; 11 positions match TRBD2. The trim removed 5 bases at V and 4 bases at J, leaving 10 bases unmatched. The germline V gene encodes CDR1 SGHTA and CDR2 FQGNSA. This CDR3 is 17 amino acids long. The CDR3 DNA reads TGTGCCAGCAGCACCAGACTAGCGGGAACGATGTACAATGAGCAGTTCTTC. Encoded protein: CASSTRLAGTMYNEQFF.

V is TRBV15 and J is TRBJ2-3; D possibly corresponds to TRBD1 (6 bases). Germline CDR1 LNHNV, CDR2 YYDKDF (reference sequence). The CDR3 totals 20 residues. Trimming took off 5 bases at V and 1 base at J, with 28 bases between the two ends. The CDR3 region is CATSFPSRTVPEAGTDTQYF. The CDR3 DNA reads as TGTGCCACCAGCTTCCCCTCGCGGACAGTACCGGAGGCGGGCACAGATACGCAGTATTTT. Using reference TRBV15 and TRBJ2-3 for the parts outside the CDR3, the full variable domain is DAMVIQNPRYQVTQFGKPVTLSCSQTLNHNVMYWYQQKSSQAPKLLFHYYDKDFNNEADTPDNFQSRRPNTSFCFLDIRSPGLGDTAMYLCATSFPSRTVPEAGTDTQYFGPGTRLTVL.

This chain links TRBV12-5 with TRBJ2-7; D remains unclear. Deletions cut 0 bases from V and 7 bases from J, with 10 bases between. CDR1 is LGHNT, CDR2 FRNRAP, per germline. The CDR3 has 13 residues. CDR3 bases: TGTGCTAGTGGTTTGGTAGAGGTCGGAGAGCAGTACTTC. This encodes CASGLVEVGEQYF.

V and J are TRBV7-9 and TRBJ2-1, with 9 bases lining up with TRBD2. Germline assignment: CDR1 SEHNR and CDR2 FQNEAQ (reference sequence). This CDR3 has 15 residues. V was clipped by 2 bases and J by 7 bases; unmatched bases: 6. The CDR3 reads CASSLLAGAGNEQFF. Here the CDR3 DNA reads TGTGCCAGCAGCTTATTAGCGGGAGCGGGGAATGAGCAGTTCTTC.

The V call is TRBV6-5, the J call TRBJ1-1; the D is unclear. The CDR3 has 16 amino acids. V dropped 4 bases and J dropped 1 base, with 16 bases sitting between them. Germline CDR1 and CDR2: MNHEY and SVGAGI. The CDR3 loop reads CASSFYLPGGNTEAFF. The CDR3 DNA is TGTGCCAGCAGTTTCTACCTTCCGGGAGGGAACACTGAAGCTTTCTTT.

V gene TRBV5-4 combines with J gene TRBJ2-7; a possible D gene is TRBD2 (6 bases). V gave up 4 bases and J gave up 3 bases, with 17 bases separating them. The V gene's germline CDR1 is SGHNT and CDR2 YYREEE (reference sequence). The CDR3 covers 15 residues. The CDR3 DNA follows: TGTGCCAGCAGCGATACCGGGAGTAGTGGCTACGAGCAGTACTTC. It codes for CASSDTGSSGYEQYF.

CDR3 in amino acids: CATSAYASTEAFF. CDR3 in DNA: TGTGCCACCAGTGCGTACGCCAGCACTGAAGCTTTCTTT. This chain links TRBV24-1 with TRBJ1-1; D is unclear. The V gene lost 5 bases and the J gene lost 4 bases, with 10 bases spanning the gap. The CDR3 consists of 13 residues. Germline loops: CDR1 KGHDR, CDR2 SFDVKD.

The gene calls are TRBV5-1 and TRBJ2-1, with D uncertain. The CDR3 has 18 residues. V was cut by 0 bases and J by 2 bases, with 18 bases left in between. The germline V gene has CDR1 SGHRS and CDR2 YFSETQ. CDR3 amino acids: CASSLVSIGSITYNEQFF. The CDR3 DNA reads as TGCGCCAGCAGCTTGGTTTCGATCGGGTCAATCACCTACAATGAGCAGTTCTTC.

The V call is TRBV13, the J call TRBJ1-1; D is ambiguous. CDR1 is PRHDT and CDR2 is FYEKMQ in the germline V gene (reference sequence). The CDR3 spans 11 residues. Trimming removed 5 bases from V and 5 bases from J, with 6 bases in between. This CDR3 reads CASSQATEAFF. The CDR3 nucleotides read TGTGCCAGCAGCCAGGCGACTGAAGCTTTCTTT.

This chain uses TRBV7-9 with TRBJ2-6; tentative D call: TRBD1 (6 bases). V was pared by 5 bases and J by 0 bases, with 17 bases between. The CDR3 is 18 amino acids. Germline V gene sequence: CDR1 SEHNR, CDR2 FQNEAQ (reference sequence). The CDR3 region has the DNA TGTGCCAGCAGCCGAAGGGGGAGAGCTTACTCTGGGGCCAACGTCCTGACTTTC. It codes for CASSRRGRAYSGANVLTF.

The rearrangement joins TRBV27 to TRBJ2-1; D is possibly TRBD2 (5 bases). Germline CDR1 and CDR2: MNHEY and SMNVEV (reference sequence). CDR3 size: 14 residues. V lost 3 bases to trimming and J lost 1 base, with 7 bases between them. DNA of the CDR3: TGTGCCAGCAGTTTGGGAGCTTCCTACAATGAGCAGTTCTTC. Translated: CASSLGASYNEQFF.

The gene calls are TRBV7-9 and TRBJ2-7, with D possibly TRBD2 on 5 matching bases. This CDR3 spans 13 amino acids. Germline V lookup: CDR1 SEHNR, CDR2 FQNEAQ (reference sequence). Trimming took off 4 bases at V and 5 bases at J, with 12 bases between the two ends. The DNA for the CDR3 is TGTGCCAGCAGCTCGAAGGACTTCGACGAGCAGTACTTC. Translation gives CASSSKDFDEQYF.

This clone was seen only once. This sequence joins TRBV29-1 and TRBJ2-7; 16 nucleotides line up with TRBD2. The trim removed 7 bases at V and 3 bases at J, leaving 12 bases unmatched. The CDR3 has 17 residues. Per germline, CDR1 SQVTM and CDR2 ANQGSEA. DNA of the CDR3: TGCAGCGCGTCCGGGACTAGCGGGAGGGCGAGCGACTACGAGCAGTACTTC. It codes for CSASGTSGRASDYEQYF.

V usage is TRBV9 and J usage is TRBJ2-5, with D tentatively TRBD1 (6 bases). Germline lookup yields CDR1 SGDLS and CDR2 YYNGEE. The CDR3 is 15 amino acids. Trimming cost V 3 bases and J 5 bases, with 17 bases left between them. The CDR3 DNA reads TGTGCCAGCAGCGCCTCGGGTCTCACAGGGGAGACCCAGTACTTC. Encoded protein: CASSASGLTGETQYF.

The gene calls are TRBV6-6 and TRBJ2-1; D is possibly TRBD1 (5 bases). The CDR3 is 15 amino acids. V shed 0 bases and J shed 5 bases, with 11 bases lying between them. Germline V gives CDR1 MNHNY, CDR2 SVGAGI (reference sequence). The CDR3 nucleotides read TGTGCCAGCAGTTACTCGACCAGGGTGCACAATGAGCAGTTCTTC. Its translation: CASSYSTRVHNEQFF.

This clone was found once. CDR3 protein: CASSFSFTDTQYF. The CDR3 DNA reads TGTGCCAGCAGTTTTTCATTCACAGATACGCAGTATTTT. This chain connects TRBV6-2 or TRBV6-3 to TRBJ2-3; D gene uncertain. CDR1 is MNHEY and CDR2 is SVGEGT in the germline V gene. CDR3 length: 13 residues. V was cut by 4 bases and J by 2 bases, with 7 bases left in between.

The J gene is TRBJ1-2, the V gene TRBV5-1; 9 nucleotides line up with TRBD1. The ends lost 0 bases at V and 0 bases at J; junction bases unmatched: 3. CDR1 SGHRS and CDR2 YFSETQ come from the germline V gene. CDR3 length: 16 residues. The CDR3 region is CASSLAGTGTNYGYTF. The CDR3 nucleotides are TGCGCCAGCAGCTTGGCTGGGACAGGGACTAACTATGGCTACACCTTC.